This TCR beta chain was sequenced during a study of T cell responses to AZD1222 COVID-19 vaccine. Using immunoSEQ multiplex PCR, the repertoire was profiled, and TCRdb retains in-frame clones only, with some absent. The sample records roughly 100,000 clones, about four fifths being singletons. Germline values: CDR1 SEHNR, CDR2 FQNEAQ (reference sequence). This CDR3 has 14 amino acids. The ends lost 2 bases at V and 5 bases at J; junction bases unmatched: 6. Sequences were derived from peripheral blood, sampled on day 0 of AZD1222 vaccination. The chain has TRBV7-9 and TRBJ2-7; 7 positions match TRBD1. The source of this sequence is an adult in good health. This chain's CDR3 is CASSLTQGTNEQYF. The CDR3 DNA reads TGTGCCAGCAGCTTAACACAGGGGACGAACGAGCAGTACTTC.